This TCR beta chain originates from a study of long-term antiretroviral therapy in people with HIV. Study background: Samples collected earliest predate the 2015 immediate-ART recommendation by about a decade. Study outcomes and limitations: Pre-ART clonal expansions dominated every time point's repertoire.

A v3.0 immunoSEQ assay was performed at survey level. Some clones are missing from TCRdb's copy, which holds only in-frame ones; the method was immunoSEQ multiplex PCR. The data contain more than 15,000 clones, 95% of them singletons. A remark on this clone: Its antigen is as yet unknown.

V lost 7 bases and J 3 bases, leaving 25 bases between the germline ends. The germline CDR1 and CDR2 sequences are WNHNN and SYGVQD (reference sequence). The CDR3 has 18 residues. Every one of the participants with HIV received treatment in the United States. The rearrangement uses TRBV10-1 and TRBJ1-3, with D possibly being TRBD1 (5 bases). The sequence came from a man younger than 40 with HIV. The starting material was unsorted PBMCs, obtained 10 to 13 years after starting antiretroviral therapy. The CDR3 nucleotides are TGCGCCAGCACCGGGGGGGGGACCGACCGACAGTATGGAAACACCATATATTTT. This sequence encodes CASTGGGTDRQYGNTIYF.